This entry is about one TCR beta chain. This specimen belongs to a study of T cells in Graves' hyperthyroidism and ophthalmopathy. From RNA transcripts, TCR beta CDR3 regions were amplified. First-round RT-PCR targeting the TCR CDR3 was performed with the HTBI primer set. TCRdb passed the multiplex PCR reads through MiXCR, listing each CDR3 protein once. Altogether a few hundred thousand distinct CDR3 sequences are present, about 15% being singletons, with the ten largest covering less than 35%. Germline-derived CDR1 and CDR2 are LGHDT and YNNKEL (reference sequence). With V trimmed by 8 bases and J by 5 bases, 14 bases remained unmatched. The CDR3 is 17 residues long.

The V gene is TRBV3-1, the J gene TRBJ2-5, with 13 nucleotides matching TRBD2. Sequencing input: blood. The sequence was collected from a woman aged 30 to 39 with Graves' hyperthyroidism. The CDR3 loop is CASAATSGRALGETQYF. CDR3 DNA: TGTGCCAGCGCCGCCACTAGCGGGAGGGCCTTGGGGGAGACCCAGTACTTC.